This T cell receptor beta chain was recovered during a study of blood T cells in healthy people across ages. Study information: When template switching was applied, about one barcoded beta molecule was captured per two T cells.

About this clonotype: Its target is not known.

With a J-beta primer mix and a sample-barcoded 5' primer, a second PCR ran about 7 to 11 cycles. TCRdb re-called the 5' RACE reads through MiXCR, storing one row per CDR3 protein. The sample carries roughly 1.5 million distinct CDR3 sequences, 42% recorded once. J was trimmed by 6 bases and V by 0 bases; bases with no gene match: 10. Germline assignment: CDR1 DFQATT and CDR2 SNEGSKA (reference sequence). The CDR3 sequence is 16 residues long. Study results and caveats: Fewer expanded clones and more diversity marked long-lived versus aged donors.

Aged roughly 6 to 100, donors were systemically healthy Caucasians from Russia. Each sample gave at least 6 million isolated PBMCs. The TCR was taken from a young woman in good health. The chain is built from TRBV20-1 and TRBJ1-5; 8 positions match TRBD1. Material for sequencing was blood. CDR3 loop: CSARDLKQGGFQPQHF. CDR3 nucleotides: TGCAGTGCTAGAGATCTCAAACAGGGGGGGTTTCAGCCCCAGCATTTT.